This is a list of T cell receptor beta chains from one sample in a study of beta chain features in type 1 diabetes. The data were produced by immunoSEQ multiplex PCR, yet TCRdb's version contains in-frame clones alone and is incomplete. The sample has fewer than 250,000 clones; more than 9% are singletons. The sample taken for sequencing was naive CD4+ T cells from blood. These receptors were obtained from a woman between 18 and 29 years old in good health. Both conserved end residues are part of each CDR3. Fields, in order: J gene, CDR3 length, D gene, V gene, clone size, CDR3 DNA, CDR3 protein. D genes are given only for firm matches. A row's size may be missing; if present it is once, few, many or a size class.

TRBJ1-4 11 - TRBV20-1 - TGCAGTGCTAGAGTCCGGGAAAAACTGTTTTTT CSARVREKLFF
TRBJ2-5 15 TRBD1 TRBV4-1 many TGCGCCAGCAGCCAAATCTGGACAGGCGGGGAGACCCAGTACTTC CASSQIWTGGETQYF
TRBJ2-1 14 - TRBV2 few TGTGCCAGCAGTGTACGCAGGGTAGAAGGTGAGCAGTTCTTC CASSVRRVEGEQFF
TRBJ2-5 13 TRBD1 TRBV6-1 few TGTGCCAGCAGGGGGACAGGGAAAGAGACCCAGTACTTC CASRGTGKETQYF
TRBJ2-1 11 - TRBV2 - TGTGCCAGCCTATCGGGAAGTGAGCAGTTCTTC CASLSGSEQFF
TRBJ2-3 18 TRBD2 TRBV5-4 few TGTGCCAGCAGCGTGGGGACTAGCGGGAGGCCAAGCACAGATACGCAGTATTTT CASSVGTSGRPSTDTQYF
TRBJ2-7 15 TRBD1 TRBV6-5 - TGTGCCAGCAGTCTCGACAGGGGCCGGTCCTACGAGCAGTACTTC CASSLDRGRSYEQYF
TRBJ2-7 14 - TRBV5-4 - TGTGCCAGCAGCCCAACGAGCACCTCCTACGAGCAGTACTTC CASSPTSTSYEQYF
TRBJ2-7 14 TRBD2 TRBV6-5 - TGTGCCAGCAGTTTAGCGGGAGGCCCTTACGAGCAGTACTTC CASSLAGGPYEQYF
TRBJ2-5 14 - TRBV5-1 few TGCGCCAGCAGCTTATTGTCCGGGGGAGAGACCCAGTACTTC CASSLLSGGETQYF
TRBJ1-1 12 - TRBV2 few TGTGCCAGCAGTCGCAGGGGAACTGAAGCTTTCTTT CASSRRGTEAFF
TRBJ1-1 16 - TRBV5-4 - TGTGCCAGCAGCTTGTACAGGGCTGGCCTCGACACTGAAGCTTTCTTT CASSLYRAGLDTEAFF
TRBJ2-1 16 TRBD2 TRBV6-6 - TGTGCCAGCAGTTACGACGGACTAGCGGGAGCTAATGAGCAGTTCTTC CASSYDGLAGANEQFF
TRBJ2-1 17 TRBD2 TRBV6-4 few TGTGCCAGCAGTGAAGAACTAGCGGCAAGCTCCTACAATGAGCAGTTCTTC CASSEELAASSYNEQFF
TRBJ2-7 15 TRBD2 TRBV7-9 few TGTGCCAGCAGTCGGAGACTAGCGGGAGATTACGAGCAGTACTTC CASSRRLAGDYEQYF
TRBJ2-5 12 - TRBV29-1 few TGCAGCGTTGACGTTGGAGCCGGAGAGCAGTACTTC CSVDVGAGEQYF
TRBJ2-6 16 TRBD1 TRBV5-1 - TGCGCCACAGGTCGGGGACAGGGTTCTGGGGCCAACGTCCTGACTTTC CATGRGQGSGANVLTF
TRBJ2-7 14 - TRBV30 few TGTGCCTGGAAATTTGGCAGGGGGGCAAACGAGCAGTACTTC CAWKFGRGANEQYF
TRBJ2-1 17 TRBD1 TRBV9 - TGTGCCAGCAGCGTAGCTCCCCCACAGGGGAGATCTGGTGAGCAGTTCTTC CASSVAPPQGRSGEQFF
TRBJ2-7 16 TRBD2 TRBV6-6 - TGTGCCAGCAGCCGGCGGACTAGCGGGAGTTATGACGAGCAGTACTTC CASSRRTSGSYDEQYF
TRBJ1-5 17 - TRBV5-4 few TGTGCCAGCAGCTTTCGTGGAGACAGCCATAGCAATCAGCCCCAGCATTTT CASSFRGDSHSNQPQHF
TRBJ1-1 15 - TRBV7-2 - TGTGCCAGCAGCTCCGCGGGGGGGCGGGCAACTGAAGCTTTCTTT CASSSAGGRATEAFF
TRBJ2-1 15 - TRBV5-1 - TGCGCCAGCAGCACGGACAGCCAGCCCTACAATGAGCAGTTCTTC CASSTDSQPYNEQFF
TRBJ1-1 18 TRBD1 TRBV7-9 few TGTGCCAGCAGCCCCGGGACAGGGGGCCTCCGGGGGAACACTGAAGCTTTCTTT CASSPGTGGLRGNTEAFF
TRBJ2-3 15 - TRBV5-1 few TGCGCCAGCAGCTTGTTCCGCGGAAGCACAGATACGCAGTATTTT CASSLFRGSTDTQYF
TRBJ2-7 15 TRBD1 TRBV5-5 - TGTGCCAGCAGTTTGCCGGGACAGGGGGCCTACGAGCAGTACTTC CASSLPGQGAYEQYF
TRBJ1-1 13 - TRBV4-1 - TGCGCCAGCAGCGCGGCCCCGAACACTGAAGCTTTCTTT CASSAAPNTEAFF
TRBJ2-3 14 - TRBV5-6 few TGTGCCAGCAGCTTGGCCAAGGTGCGGAATACGCAGTATTTT CASSLAKVRNTQYF
TRBJ2-7 14 - TRBV5-6 few TGTGCCAGCAGCTTGGTGGCAGGGGATAACGAGCAGTACTTC CASSLVAGDNEQYF
TRBJ1-4 12 - TRBV29-1 few TGCAGCGTTGCGGGGGGGGAGCAAGGACTGTTTTTT CSVAGGEQGLFF
TRBJ2-7 16 TRBD1 TRBV9 - TGTGCCAGCAGCGAGGGTGGGACAGTCCTCTCCTACGAGCAGTACTTC CASSEGGTVLSYEQYF
TRBJ2-3 15 TRBD2 TRBV11-3 few TGTGCCAGCAGCTGTGGACTAGCGGACACAGATACGCAGTATTTT CASSCGLADTDTQYF
TRBJ2-5 15 - TRBV2 few TGTGCCAGCAGTGAAGCGCTAGGCGGCCAAGAGACCCAGTACTTC CASSEALGGQETQYF
TRBJ2-3 19 TRBD2 TRBV5-1 few TGCGCCAGCAGCAGTGGCGAGGGACTAGCGAATCGTTGGACAGATACGCAGTATTTT CASSSGEGLANRWTDTQYF
TRBJ1-6 16 - TRBV6-6 - TGTGCCAGCGGGATTACAGGTCTGGGGGGTAATTCACCCCTCCACTTT CASGITGLGGNSPLHF
TRBJ1-2 14 - TRBV25-1 - TGTGCCAGCAGTCTGGGGGCATTGTCACGGGGCTACACCTTC CASSLGALSRGYTF
TRBJ1-1 17 TRBD1 TRBV13 few TGTGCCAGCATCTTACCTCACCGGGCAGGGGGGAGCACTGAAGCTTTCTTT CASILPHRAGGSTEAFF
TRBJ2-2 18 TRBD1 TRBV7-9 few TGTGCCAGCACCACACCTAAGGACAGGGGGGCGAACACCGGGGAGCTGTTTTTT CASTTPKDRGANTGELFF
TRBJ2-5 13 - TRBV5-5 - TGTGCCAGCAGCTTGTACAGCCAAGAGACCCAGTACTTC CASSLYSQETQYF
TRBJ1-5 15 - TRBV2 - TGTGCCAGCAGTGAGCAGGGATTTCGCAATCAGCCCCAGCATTTT CASSEQGFRNQPQHF
TRBJ2-6 15 - TRBV11-2 few TGTGCCAGCAGTCATGACAGCTCTGGGGCCAACGTCCTGACTTTC CASSHDSSGANVLTF
TRBJ1-2 13 TRBD1 TRBV6-5 few TGTGCCAGCAGTTACTCCGGGACAGGGGGCTACACCTTC CASSYSGTGGYTF
TRBJ1-2 12 TRBD1 TRBV29-1 - TGCAGCATTGGACAGGGGCCAAGTGGCTACACCTTC CSIGQGPSGYTF
TRBJ2-7 15 - TRBV2 - TGTGCCAGCAGTGTAGATGGCGGTACTACCTACGAGCAGTACTTC CASSVDGGTTYEQYF
TRBJ2-1 19 TRBD2 TRBV7-3 - TGTGCCAGCAGCTTAAGAGGGACTAGCGGGGGGGCCCGCTACAATGAGCAGTTCTTC CASSLRGTSGGARYNEQFF
TRBJ1-2 15 - TRBV4-1 few TGCGCCCCCAACCCCCGAGGGCGGTGTAACTATGGCTACACCTTC CAPNPRGRCNYGYTF
TRBJ1-1 15 - TRBV7-9 few TGTGCCAGCAGCTTACTGCGGGAGGGTCGGGCTGAAGCTTTCTTT CASSLLREGRAEAFF
TRBJ1-1 13 - TRBV29-1 - TGCAGCGTTGAGTTGATGAGGAACACTGAAGCTTTCTTT CSVELMRNTEAFF
TRBJ1-1 14 TRBD1 TRBV15 - TGTGCCACCAGCGGAGGACAGGAGAACACTGAAGCTTTCTTT CATSGGQENTEAFF
TRBJ1-1 15 - TRBV19 - TGTGCCAGTAGTATATTGGGGGGTCAAAGGACTGAAGCTTTCTTT CASSILGGQRTEAFF
TRBJ1-4 13 - TRBV4-1 - TGCGCCAGCAGGGGCCAGGGAAATGAAAAACTGTTTTTT CASRGQGNEKLFF